The source of this T cell receptor (beta chain) is a study of cytomegalovirus exposure and HLA in healthy donors. The CDR3 has 12 residues. Germline CDR1 and CDR2: SQVTM and ANQGSEA. The ends were cut back, 4 bases at V and 1 base at J, with 7 bases in the middle. The primer mix had 60 Vbeta and 13 Jbeta primers. The assay was immunoSEQ multiplex PCR, and TCRdb's table has in-frame clones only and misses some. The sample lists 78,000 or so clones; around 84% were seen once. The sample comprised PBMCs. The chain employs TRBV29-1 and TRBJ1-2; D unclear. The TCR sequence derives from a woman aged 45-59 years in good health and CMV-seronegative. CDR3 protein: CSVGNSNYGYTF. Here the CDR3 DNA reads TGCAGCGTTGGAAACAGTAACTATGGCTACACCTTC. The variable domain in full, completed from reference TRBV29-1 and TRBJ1-2, reads SAVISQKPSRDICQRGTSLTIQCQVDSQVTMMFWYRQQPGQSLTLIATANQGSEATYESGFVIDKFPISRPNLTFSTLTVSNMSPEDSSIYLCSVGNSNYGYTFGSGTRLTVV.